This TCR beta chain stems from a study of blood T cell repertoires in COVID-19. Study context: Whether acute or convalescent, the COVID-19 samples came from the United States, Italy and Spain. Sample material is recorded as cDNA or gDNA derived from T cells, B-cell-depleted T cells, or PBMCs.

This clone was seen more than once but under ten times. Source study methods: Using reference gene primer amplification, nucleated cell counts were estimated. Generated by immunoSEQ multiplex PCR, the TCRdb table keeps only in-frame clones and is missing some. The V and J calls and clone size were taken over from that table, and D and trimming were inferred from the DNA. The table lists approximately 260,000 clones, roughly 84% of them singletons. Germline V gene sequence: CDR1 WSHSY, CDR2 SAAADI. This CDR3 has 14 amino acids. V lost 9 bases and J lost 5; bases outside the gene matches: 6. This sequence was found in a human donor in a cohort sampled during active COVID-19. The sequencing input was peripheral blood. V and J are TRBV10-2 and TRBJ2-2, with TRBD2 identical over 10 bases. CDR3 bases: TGCGCCAGTACCCGGACTAGCGGTACCGGGGAGCTGTTTTTT. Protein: CASTRTSGTGELFF.